This T cell receptor beta chain was retrieved from a study of patients and donors after allogeneic stem cell transplantation. Germline V gene sequence: CDR1 ENHRY, CDR2 SYGVKD. V lost 6 bases to trimming and J lost 1 base; unmatched junction nucleotides: 10. The CDR3 runs to 16 residues. This clonotype came up a few times. Each CDR3 protein is one row after TCRdb ran MiXCR on the RT-PCR reads. Here the sample spans around 200,000 distinct CDR3 sequences, about 37% being singletons. This sequence was found in a human donor who was either an allogeneic HSCT recipient or a stem cell or donor lymphocyte infusion donor (not recorded which). It is not recorded whose cells these are; they may come from a transplant donor. The chain has TRBV10-3 and TRBJ2-3; the match to TRBD2 covers 7 bases. Source material: blood, either unsorted or a sorted T cell fraction (not recorded which). CDR3 in DNA: TGTGCCATCAGAGATAACAGCGGGGCCCGCACAGATACGCAGTATTTT. Residues: CAIRDNSGARTDTQYF.